This record covers a single TCR beta chain. This CDR3 has 13 residues. The V and J ends lost 3 bases and 4 bases respectively, with 12 bases between them. Germline assignment: CDR1 DFQATT and CDR2 SNEGSKA (reference sequence). Original processing notes: Estimates of nucleated cell counts were drawn from the amplification of reference gene primers. Using immunoSEQ multiplex PCR, the repertoire was profiled, and TCRdb retains in-frame clones only, with some absent. V and J calls and clone size are as listed in that table; D and trimming were resolved from the DNA. This sample has approximately 470,000 clones, with roughly 88% found just once. The record originates from a study of blood T cell repertoires in COVID-19. Study-wide background: The United States, Italy and Spain supplied acute and convalescent COVID-19 samples.

The clonotype comes from a human donor in a cohort sampled during active COVID-19. The sequenced sample consisted of peripheral blood. This sequence joins TRBV20-1 and TRBJ1-2; the D gene is possibly TRBD1 (6 bases). Here the CDR3 reads CSASFAGVYGYTF. CDR3 coding DNA: TGCAGTGCTAGTTTTGCAGGGGTCTATGGCTACACCTTC.